Below are 22 T cell receptor beta chains sequenced from a single sample in a study of shared clonotypes between healthy human individuals. Naive CD8 cells comprised CD45RO-negative, CCR7-positively selected cells, excluding terminally differentiated effector memory CD45RA+ cells. Produced via immunoSEQ multiplex PCR; TCRdb's table is partial and in-frame only. Of some 1,900,000 clones in the sample, around 96% were seen once. The sequenced material came from naive CD8+ T cells sorted from blood. The receptor set was obtained from a man younger than 35 in good health.

This chain joins TRBV4-3 and TRBJ2-7; possibly TRBD1 for D (6 bases). The V and J ends lost 0 bases and 3 bases respectively, with 12 bases between them. This CDR3 spans 15 amino acids. Germline-derived CDR1 and CDR2 are LGHNA and YSLEER. The CDR3 DNA is TGCGCCAGCAGCCAAGACTGGGGGCCCGGCTACGAGCAGTACTTC. The encoded protein is CASSQDWGPGYEQYF.

This sequence joins TRBV7-9 and TRBJ2-1; 7 positions agree with TRBD2. This CDR3 comprises 16 residues. The V gene end was trimmed by 4 bases and the J gene end by 5 bases; junction bases not matched to a gene: 11. The germline gives CDR1 SEHNR, CDR2 FQNEAQ (reference sequence). CDR3 in amino acids: CASSSPSGGTNNEQFF. As DNA, the CDR3 is TGTGCCAGCAGCTCACCTAGCGGAGGAACAAACAATGAGCAGTTCTTC.

V gene TRBV4-3 combines with J gene TRBJ1-1, with TRBD1 identical over 10 bases. The CDR3 loop spans 15 amino acids. Germline V CDR1 and CDR2: LGHNA, YSLEER. V shed 8 bases, J shed 4 bases, and the junction held 10 bases outside the gene matches. CDR3 sequence reads: CASQAGTGVITEAFF. The CDR3 region has the DNA TGCGCCAGCCAAGCCGGGACAGGGGTGATCACTGAAGCTTTCTTT.

The V and J genes are TRBV6-5 and TRBJ1-1; tentative D call: TRBD1 (6 bases). From germline, CDR1 is MNHEY and CDR2 SVGAGI. The CDR3 sequence is 16 residues long. V gave up 2 bases and J gave up 0 bases, with 13 bases separating them. Here the CDR3 reads CASSYRGGIMNTEAFF. In DNA form, the CDR3 reads TGTGCCAGCAGTTACCGAGGGGGGATCATGAACACTGAAGCTTTCTTT.

The chain couples TRBV2 to TRBJ2-7; D may match TRBD1 or TRBD2 (5 bases each). V was trimmed by 6 bases and J by 2 bases, leaving 14 bases between them. Germline V lookup: CDR1 SNHLY, CDR2 FYNNEI. CDR3 length: 14 amino acids. CDR3 sequence reads: CASSATGTPYEQYF. In nucleotides, the CDR3 is TGTGCCAGCAGCGCGACCGGGACCCCCTACGAGCAGTACTTC.

This clone was observed once. This rearrangement joins TRBV30 to TRBJ2-3, with TRBD2 as a possible D gene (6 bases). The CDR3 has 15 residues. The V and J ends lost 0 bases and 0 bases respectively, with 10 bases between them. From germline, CDR1 is GTSNPN and CDR2 SVGIG (reference sequence). CDR3 residues: CAWSVSGTSTDTQYF. In nucleotides, the CDR3 is TGTGCCTGGAGTGTCTCAGGGACTAGCACAGATACGCAGTATTTT.

V is TRBV4-1 and J is TRBJ2-7; 8 positions match TRBD1. Trimming removed 0 bases from V and 4 bases from J; junction bases left unmatched: 11. The CDR3 totals 17 residues. Germline V lookup: CDR1 MGHRA, CDR2 YSYEKL. This CDR3 reads CASSQDRMETGGYEQYF. In DNA, the CDR3 is TGCGCCAGCAGCCAAGATCGGATGGAAACAGGGGGGTACGAGCAGTACTTC.

The chain recombines TRBV6-1 with TRBJ2-4; D is unclear. Germline V gene data show CDR1 as MNHNS and CDR2 as SASEGT. The germline V and J ends were trimmed by 3 bases and 0 bases, with 9 bases remaining between them. The CDR3 covers 15 residues. This CDR3 reads CASSDSGVAKNIQYF. DNA for the CDR3: TGTGCCAGCAGTGATTCAGGAGTAGCCAAAAACATTCAGTACTTC.

In regard to this clone: The same CDR3 arises from other DNA sequences in this sample as well. This CDR3 reads CASSIRDLNQPQHF. CDR3 coding DNA: TGTGCCAGTAGTATACGAGATCTCAATCAGCCCCAGCATTTT. The chain couples TRBV19 to TRBJ1-5, with D unresolved. This CDR3 is 14 amino acids long. CDR1 and CDR2 (germline): LNHDA, SQIVND (reference sequence). With 2 bases removed from V and 3 bases from J, the gap between germline ends came to 8 bases.

DNA for the CDR3: TGTGCCAGCAGCGTCCTGGCGGGGGGGCAAGAGACCCAGTACTTC. Translation: CASSVLAGGQETQYF. This rearrangement joins TRBV7-2 to TRBJ2-5, with 9 bases lining up with TRBD2. Germline loops: CDR1 SGHTA, CDR2 FQGNSA. This CDR3 has 15 amino acids. With V trimmed by 5 bases and J by 2 bases, 6 bases remained unmatched.

The J gene is TRBJ2-7, the V gene TRBV9; D is perhaps TRBD2 (6 bases). CDR1 and CDR2 (germline): SGDLS, YYNGEE. V lost 0 bases, J lost 0 bases, and 13 bases lay in between. CDR3 length: 16 amino acids. CDR3 sequence (DNA): TGTGCCAGCAGCGTAGGGTCGGGGGAGAGCTCCTACGAGCAGTACTTC. Translating it yields CASSVGSGESSYEQYF.

V usage is TRBV27 and J usage is TRBJ2-1; TRBD2 matches at 8 bases. This CDR3 has 17 residues. V lost 1 base to trimming and J lost 2 bases; unmatched junction nucleotides: 7. CDR1 and CDR2 from the germline V gene are MNHEY and SMNVEV (reference sequence). Here the CDR3 DNA reads TGTGCCAGCAGTTTATACACCGGGGGGGCCCCCTACAATGAGCAGTTCTTC. Residues: CASSLYTGGAPYNEQFF.

This chain joins TRBV30 and TRBJ1-2; D is uncertain. Trimming took off 5 bases at V and 1 base at J, with 11 bases between the two ends. In germline, CDR1 is GTSNPN, CDR2 SVGIG (reference sequence). The length of the CDR3 is 13 residues. CDR3 loop: CAWEGRDNYGYTF. CDR3 nucleotides: TGTGCCTGGGAGGGCAGAGATAACTATGGCTACACCTTC.

This rearrangement joins TRBV2 to TRBJ1-2, with D hard to call. Per germline, CDR1 SNHLY and CDR2 FYNNEI. The CDR3 has 13 amino acids. V was trimmed by 3 bases and J by 4 bases, leaving 9 bases between them. This CDR3 is CASSEGTLYGYTF. The CDR3 DNA is TGTGCCAGCAGTGAGGGAACCCTCTATGGCTACACCTTC.

This clone was counted a single time. This chain joins TRBV27 and TRBJ2-7; possibly TRBD1 for D (5 bases). Trimming removed 5 bases at V and 7 bases at J, with 18 bases between. This CDR3 contains 14 residues. Looked up from germline, CDR1 is MNHEY and CDR2 is SMNVEV (reference sequence). The CDR3 sequence is CASSLLSRQQEQYF. In nucleotides, the CDR3 is TGTGCCAGCAGTCTCCTCTCAAGACAGCAGGAGCAGTACTTC.

V usage is TRBV29-1 and J usage is TRBJ2-5; 10 nucleotides align to TRBD2. V was clipped by 0 bases and J by 6 bases; unmatched bases: 16. Germline V gene sequence: CDR1 SQVTM, CDR2 ANQGSEA. The CDR3 contains 18 residues. Here the CDR3 DNA reads TGCAGCGTTGAAGATCCACATGAAGCGGGGGGGCTTCAGAAGACCCAGTACTTC. Translation gives CSVEDPHEAGGLQKTQYF.

J is TRBJ1-6 and V is TRBV10-2; D call uncertain. Germline CDR1 and CDR2: WSHSY and SAAADI. Trimming pared 3 bases from V and 3 bases from J, leaving 9 bases between. The length of the CDR3 is 15 residues. The CDR3 spells CASSDQAGYNSPLHF. CDR3 DNA sequence: TGCGCCAGCAGTGACCAGGCGGGCTATAATTCACCCCTCCACTTT.

V is TRBV6-1 and J is TRBJ2-7, with a possible D match to TRBD2 (5 bases). The germline CDR1 and CDR2 sequences are MNHNS and SASEGT. The CDR3 runs to 16 residues. V was pared by 2 bases and J by 4 bases, with 18 bases between. This CDR3 reads CASSELGYEGWYEQYF. Here the CDR3 DNA reads TGTGCCAGCAGTGAATTAGGTTACGAGGGTTGGTACGAGCAGTACTTC.

V gene TRBV6-5 combines with J gene TRBJ2-7, with TRBD1 identical over 9 bases. Germline CDR1 is MNHEY and CDR2 is SVGAGI. Unmatched junction bases numbered 11, after V lost 6 bases and J lost 5 bases. The CDR3 covers 15 residues. CDR3 nucleotides: TGTGCCAGCAGCTGGACAGGGGAAAACATGAACGAGCAGTACTTC. Translating it yields CASSWTGENMNEQYF.

The CDR3 region is CASSFLDFQETQYF. The CDR3 region has the DNA TGTGCCAGCAGCTTCTTGGACTTTCAAGAGACCCAGTACTTC. The chain joins TRBV7-9 to TRBJ2-5; D is possibly TRBD2 (5 bases). Trimming cost V 3 bases and J 2 bases, with 10 bases left between them. Looked up from germline, CDR1 is SEHNR and CDR2 is FQNEAQ (reference sequence). This CDR3 spans 14 amino acids.

This clone has only one observation. The chain uses TRBV9 and TRBJ1-6; no reliable D call. Germline V lookup: CDR1 SGDLS, CDR2 YYNGEE. V was clipped by 3 bases and J by 8 bases, with 6 bases between them. The CDR3 totals 12 residues. The CDR3, as DNA: TGTGCCAGCAGCGGGTTAGATTCACCCCTCCACTTT. It yields the protein CASSGLDSPLHF.

The V call is TRBV13, the J call TRBJ1-4; the D is unclear. The germline V gene encodes CDR1 PRHDT and CDR2 FYEKMQ (reference sequence). The CDR3 is made up of 15 amino acids. The V end lost 5 bases, the J end lost 4 bases, and 14 bases lay between the germline ends. The CDR3: CASSAPTADNEKLFF. As DNA, the CDR3 is TGTGCCAGCAGCGCCCCGACGGCCGATAATGAAAAACTGTTTTTT.